This T cell receptor beta chain derives from a study of T-cell reconstitution after alpha-beta-depleted transplantation in children. Study-level points and caveats: Reported findings indicate that, about two months after transplant, alpha-beta T cells came from several hundred expanded clones, which were derived from non-depleted graft cells. There were some patients whose high TCRbeta diversity at day 60 came from surviving recipient T cells and thymic progenitors. Fresh T-cell production supplied most of the T-cell counts and diversity seen one year after transplant.

Germline CDR1 SGHAT, CDR2 FQDESV (reference sequence). The CDR3 contains 14 residues. Preparation of the TCRbeta library used unique molecular identifiers. TCRdb re-called the PCR reads through MiXCR, storing one row per CDR3 protein. This table holds about 590,000 distinct CDR3 sequences, approximately 13% found once. This clonotype showed up many times. Its antigen is currently unknown. Relative to the germline gene, one junction end is altered; a read error may explain this. This chain uses TRBV11-1 with TRBJ2-5, with D perhaps matching TRBD1 or TRBD2 (5 bases each). Sequenced here: PBMCs, mostly from graft donor cells, sampled 360 days after TCRalphabeta/CD19-depleted stem cell transplant. The TCR was taken from a male patient younger than 18 who had a stem cell transplant for acute myeloid leukemia, so the T cells may come from the graft donor. This CDR3 reads CASSTQGVDTPGNF. The CDR3 DNA reads TGTGCCAGCAGCACACAAGGGGTGGACACTCCCGGGAACTTC.